Sequencing of this T cell receptor beta chain was carried out in a study of low-dose radiotherapy and immunotherapy resistance in tumors. Across the study: The regimen for patients comprised intravenous nivolumab 240 mg every two weeks plus intravenous ipilimumab 1 mg/kg every six weeks. Primers used for first-strand cDNA, a TRAV- and TRBV-specific set, covered both alpha and beta chains.

The sample's time point: after trial treatment. Treatment described: LDRT plus nivolumab, ipilimumab, low-dose cyclophosphamide and aspirin (RACIN trial). Low-dose radiotherapy, low-dose cyclophosphamide, aspirin, ipilimumab and nivolumab were all given to the donors. Those who qualified had advanced solid tumors (lacking tumor-infiltrating lymphocytes). This clonotype was recorded at least ten times. TCRs underwent roughly 19 PCR cycles of amplification with a constant-region primer and V-primer adapter. TCRdb called the reads again in MiXCR, with one record for every CDR3 protein. The sample has approximately 52,000 distinct CDR3 sequences, 33% seen once. CDR1 is LGHDT, CDR2 YNNKEL, per germline (reference sequence). The CDR3 extends over 15 amino acids. Trimming took off 4 bases at V and 7 bases at J, with 20 bases between the two ends.

The sequencing used PBMCs, collected after low-dose radiotherapy plus immunotherapy. The TCR sequence derives from a male donor with rectosigmoid adenocarcinoma. The chain couples TRBV3-1 to TRBJ2-7; TRBD2 might be the D (6 bases). The CDR3 reads CASSRPGGGEGEQYF. In DNA, the CDR3 is TGTGCCAGCAGCCGACCCGGCGGAGGGGAAGGGGAGCAGTACTTC.